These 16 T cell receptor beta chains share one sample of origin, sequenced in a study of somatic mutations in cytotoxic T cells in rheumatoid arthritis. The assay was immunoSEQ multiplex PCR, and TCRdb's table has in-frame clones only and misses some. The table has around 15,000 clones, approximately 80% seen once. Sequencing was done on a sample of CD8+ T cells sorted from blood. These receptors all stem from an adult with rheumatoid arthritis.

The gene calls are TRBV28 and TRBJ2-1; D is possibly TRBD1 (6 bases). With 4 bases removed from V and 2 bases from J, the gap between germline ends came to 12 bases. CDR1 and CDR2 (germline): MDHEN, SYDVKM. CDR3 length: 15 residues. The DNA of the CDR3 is TGTGCCAGCAGTTCCCGGGGACATCCCTACAATGAGCAGTTCTTC. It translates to CASSSRGHPYNEQFF.

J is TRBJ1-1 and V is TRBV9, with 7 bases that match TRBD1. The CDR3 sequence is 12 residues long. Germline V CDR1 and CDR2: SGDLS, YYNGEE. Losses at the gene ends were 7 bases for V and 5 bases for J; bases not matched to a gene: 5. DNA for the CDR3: TGTGCCAGCGGTACACAGGGGACTGAAGCTTTCTTT. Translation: CASGTQGTEAFF.

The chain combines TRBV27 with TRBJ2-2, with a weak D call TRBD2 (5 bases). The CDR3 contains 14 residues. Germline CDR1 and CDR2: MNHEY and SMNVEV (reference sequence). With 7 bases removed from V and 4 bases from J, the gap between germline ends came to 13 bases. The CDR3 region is CASTGGSGTGELFF. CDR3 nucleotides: TGTGCCAGCACGGGCGGGTCTGGCACCGGGGAGCTGTTTTTT.

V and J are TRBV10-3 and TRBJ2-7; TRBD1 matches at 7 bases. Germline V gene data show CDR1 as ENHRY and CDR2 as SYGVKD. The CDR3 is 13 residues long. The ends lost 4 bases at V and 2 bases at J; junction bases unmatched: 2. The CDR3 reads CAISGQGTYEQYV. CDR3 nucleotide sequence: TGTGCCATCAGTGGACAGGGCACCTACGAGCAGTACGTC.

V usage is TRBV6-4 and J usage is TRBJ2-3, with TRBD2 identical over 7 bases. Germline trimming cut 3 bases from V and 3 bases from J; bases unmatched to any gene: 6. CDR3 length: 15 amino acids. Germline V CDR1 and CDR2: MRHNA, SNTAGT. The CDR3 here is CASSEFLAETDTQYF. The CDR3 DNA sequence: TGTGCCAGCAGTGAGTTCCTAGCGGAAACAGATACGCAGTATTTT.

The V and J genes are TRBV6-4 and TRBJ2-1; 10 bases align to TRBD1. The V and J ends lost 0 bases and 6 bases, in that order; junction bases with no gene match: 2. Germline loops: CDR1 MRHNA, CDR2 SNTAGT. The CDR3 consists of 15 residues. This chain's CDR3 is CASSDSRTGGNEQFF. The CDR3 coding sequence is TGTGCCAGCAGTGACTCTCGGACAGGGGGCAATGAGCAGTTCTTC.

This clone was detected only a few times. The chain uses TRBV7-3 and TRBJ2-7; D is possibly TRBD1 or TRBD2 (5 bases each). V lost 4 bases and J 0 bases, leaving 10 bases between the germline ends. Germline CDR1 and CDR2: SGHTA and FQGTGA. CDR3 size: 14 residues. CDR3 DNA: TGTGCCAGCAGCTGGGACGGTGACTCCTACGAGCAGTACTTC. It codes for CASSWDGDSYEQYF. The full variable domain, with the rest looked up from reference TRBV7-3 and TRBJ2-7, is GAGVSQTPSNKVTEKGKYVELRCDPISGHTALYWYRQSLGQGPEFLIYFQGTGAADDSGLPNDRFFAVRPEGSVSTLKIQRTERGDSAVYLCASSWDGDSYEQYFGPGTRLTVT.

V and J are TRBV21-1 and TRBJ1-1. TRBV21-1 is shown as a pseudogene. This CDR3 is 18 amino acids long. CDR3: CASSNKQKTEAGNTEAFF. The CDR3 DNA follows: TGTGCCAGCAGCAACAAGCAAAAGACGGAGGCTGGGAACACTGAAGCTTTCTTT.

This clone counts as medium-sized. DNA of the CDR3: TGCAGCGTTGAAGTTGATCCGGGACGGGGGAATGAGCAGTTCTTC. Translating gives CSVEVDPGRGNEQFF. This chain joins TRBV29-1 and TRBJ2-1; TRBD2 might be the D (6 bases). The CDR3 sequence is 15 residues long. V dropped 1 base and J dropped 7 bases, with 17 bases sitting between them. Germline V gene lookup returns CDR1 SQVTM and CDR2 ANQGSEA.

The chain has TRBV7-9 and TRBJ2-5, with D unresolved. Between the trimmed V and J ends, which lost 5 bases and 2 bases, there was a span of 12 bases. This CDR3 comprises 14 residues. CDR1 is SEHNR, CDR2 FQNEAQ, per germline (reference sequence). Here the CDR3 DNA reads TGTGCCAGCAGCCCCGGCGCGATACAAGAGACCCAGTACTTC. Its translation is CASSPGAIQETQYF.

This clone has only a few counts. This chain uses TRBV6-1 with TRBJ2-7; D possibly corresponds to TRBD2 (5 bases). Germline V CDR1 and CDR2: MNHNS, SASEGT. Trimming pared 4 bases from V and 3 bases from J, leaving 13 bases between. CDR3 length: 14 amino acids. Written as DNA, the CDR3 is TGTGCCAGCAGTGGACTTCGGGGAATCTACGAGCAGTACGTC. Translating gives CASSGLRGIYEQYV.

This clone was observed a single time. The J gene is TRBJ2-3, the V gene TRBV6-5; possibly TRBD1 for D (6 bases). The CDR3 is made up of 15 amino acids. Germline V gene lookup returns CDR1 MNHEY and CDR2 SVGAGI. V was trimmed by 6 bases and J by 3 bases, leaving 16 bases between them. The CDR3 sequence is CASRHRAVGTDTQYF. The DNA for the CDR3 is TGTGCCAGCAGACACAGGGCCGTAGGGACAGATACGCAGTATTTT.

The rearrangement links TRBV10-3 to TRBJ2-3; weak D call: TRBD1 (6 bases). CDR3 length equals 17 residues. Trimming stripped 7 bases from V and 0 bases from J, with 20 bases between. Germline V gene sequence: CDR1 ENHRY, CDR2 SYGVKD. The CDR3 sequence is CAINSQGTLISTDTQYF. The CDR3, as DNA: TGTGCCATCAATTCGCAGGGGACGTTAATCAGCACAGATACGCAGTATTTT.

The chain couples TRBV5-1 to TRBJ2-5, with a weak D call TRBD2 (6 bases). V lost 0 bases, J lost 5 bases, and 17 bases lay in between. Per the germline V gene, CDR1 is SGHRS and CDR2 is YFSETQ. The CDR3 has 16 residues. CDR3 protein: CASSLVERFGGETQYF. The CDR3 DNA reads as TGCGCCAGCAGCTTGGTGGAGAGGTTCGGAGGGGAGACCCAGTACTTC.

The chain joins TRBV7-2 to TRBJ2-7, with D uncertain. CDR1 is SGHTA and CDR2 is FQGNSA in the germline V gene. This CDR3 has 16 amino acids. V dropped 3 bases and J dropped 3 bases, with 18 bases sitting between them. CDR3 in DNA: TGTGCCAGCAGCTTGCCCGACACCCGGAGTGTCTACGAGCAGTACTTC. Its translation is CASSLPDTRSVYEQYF.

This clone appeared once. DNA for the CDR3: TGTGCCAGCAGCGCCGGGGGGACGAGTAACGAGCAGTACGTC. The encoded protein is CASSAGGTSNEQYV. The rearrangement links TRBV7-9 to TRBJ2-7, with 7 bases fitting TRBD2. Germline V lookup: CDR1 SEHNR, CDR2 FQNEAQ (reference sequence). The CDR3 sequence is 14 residues long. Unmatched junction bases numbered 9, after V lost 5 bases and J lost 5 bases.